This record looks at one TCR beta chain sequence and its context. The antigen is unknown. Losses at the gene ends were 6 bases for V and 7 bases for J; bases not matched to a gene: 4. The length of the CDR3 is 12 residues. Germline assignment: CDR1 MGHDK and CDR2 SYGVNS. The PCR contained 60 Vbeta and 13 Jbeta primers. Some clones are missing from TCRdb's copy, which holds only in-frame ones; the method was immunoSEQ multiplex PCR. The sample has 30,000 to 45,000 clones; roughly 79% are singletons. This sample stems from a study of cytomegalovirus exposure and HLA in healthy donors. Regarding the study as a whole: An analysis done earlier found most TCR beta V segments productive about 87% or about 30% of the time. Analysis was carried out at a later point, and it linked a missense DCLRE1C variant to TCR beta V- and J-gene trimming. The study put around 180 TCR beta chains on its list as cytomegalovirus-associated.

This TCR came from a woman in her 40s in good health and CMV-seronegative. V and J are TRBV25-1 and TRBJ1-2, with TRBD1 identical over 8 bases. Sample: PBMCs. The CDR3 DNA sequence: TGTGCCAGCAGCCAGGGGGCGGGTGGCTACACCTTC. Residues: CASSQGAGGYTF.